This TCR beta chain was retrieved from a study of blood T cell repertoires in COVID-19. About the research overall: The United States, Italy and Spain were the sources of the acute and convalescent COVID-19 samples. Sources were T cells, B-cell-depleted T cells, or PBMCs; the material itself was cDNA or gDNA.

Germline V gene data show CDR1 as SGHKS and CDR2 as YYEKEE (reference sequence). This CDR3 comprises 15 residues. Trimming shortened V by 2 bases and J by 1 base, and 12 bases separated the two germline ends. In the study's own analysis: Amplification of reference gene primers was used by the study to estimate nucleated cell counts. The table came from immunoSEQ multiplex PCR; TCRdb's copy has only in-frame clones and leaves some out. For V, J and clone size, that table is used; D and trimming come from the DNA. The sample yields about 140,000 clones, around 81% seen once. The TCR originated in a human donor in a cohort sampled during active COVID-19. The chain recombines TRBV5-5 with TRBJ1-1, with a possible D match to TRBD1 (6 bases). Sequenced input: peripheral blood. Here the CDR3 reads CASSLGGAKNTEAFF. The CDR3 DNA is TGTGCCAGCAGCTTAGGGGGGGCGAAGAACACTGAAGCTTTCTTT.